The 16 T cell receptor beta chains listed next were all sequenced from one sample in a study of blood T cell repertoires in COVID-19. Only in-frame clones appear in the TCRdb table, and some are missing; sequencing was by immunoSEQ multiplex PCR. The data show approximately 180,000 clones, with about 87% seen just once and around 2.6% held by the top ten. The material sequenced was peripheral blood. The source is a man aged 40-55 years with active or convalescent COVID-19.

The chain is built from TRBV5-4 and TRBJ2-1, with 12 bases identical to TRBD2. The CDR3 loop spans 17 amino acids. CDR1 SGHNT and CDR2 YYREEE come from the germline V gene (reference sequence). The J segment lost 0 bases and the V segment lost 4 bases, leaving 5 bases of the junction unmatched. DNA for the CDR3: TGTGCCAGCAGCACCGGACTAGCGGGGAGCTCCTACAATGAGCAGTTCTTC. Translation: CASSTGLAGSSYNEQFF. Drawing the rest from reference TRBV5-4 and TRBJ2-1, the complete variable domain is ETGVTQSPTHLIKTRGQQVTLRCSSQSGHNTVSWYQQALGQGPQFIFQYYREEENGRGNFPPRFSGLQFPNYSSELNVNALELDDSALYLCASSTGLAGSSYNEQFFGPGTRLTVL.

The V gene is TRBV4-1, the J gene TRBJ2-1, with 11 positions matching TRBD2. The CDR3 extends over 17 amino acids. The V segment lost 0 bases and the J segment 8 bases; nucleotides outside the gene matches: 9. Germline loops: CDR1 MGHRA, CDR2 YSYEKL. The DNA of the CDR3 is TGCGCCAGCAGCCAAGACTGGGTTAGCGGGGGGGGCCATGAGCAGTTCTTC. Translation gives CASSQDWVSGGGHEQFF.

The CDR3 nucleotides read TGTGCCAGCAGCTTCAGACCGGGTCCCCAAGAGACCCAGTACTTC. Its translation: CASSFRPGPQETQYF. This chain uses TRBV7-9 with TRBJ2-5; D uncertain. The V gene lost 3 bases and the J gene lost 1 base, with 12 bases spanning the gap. CDR1 SEHNR and CDR2 FQNEAQ come from the germline V gene (reference sequence). The CDR3 consists of 15 residues.

V gene TRBV13 combines with J gene TRBJ1-3; a possible D gene is TRBD1 (6 bases). Deletions cut 1 base from V and 3 bases from J, with 10 bases between. This CDR3 has 15 amino acids. The germline CDR1 and CDR2 sequences are PRHDT and FYEKMQ (reference sequence). CDR3 in amino acids: CASSLDRQVGNTIYF. Written as DNA, the CDR3 is TGTGCCAGCAGCTTAGATCGACAGGTTGGAAACACCATATATTTT.

The chain carries TRBV3-1 (or the pseudogene TRBV3-2) and TRBJ1-2; tentative D call: TRBD1 (6 bases). The germline gives CDR1 LGHDT, CDR2 YNNKEL (reference sequence). CDR3 length equals 13 residues. V was clipped by 5 bases and J by 8 bases, with 15 bases between them. The CDR3 coding sequence is TGTGCCAGCAGCTTAGTTCAGGGGAAGGGCTACACCTTC. Translation gives CASSLVQGKGYTF.

This chain joins TRBV15 and TRBJ2-1, with D unresolved. The CDR3 totals 15 residues. The ends were cut back, 3 bases at V and 0 bases at J, with 9 bases in the middle. Germline V gene data show CDR1 as LNHNV and CDR2 as YYDKDF (reference sequence). CDR3 coding DNA: TGTGCCACCAGCAGTGCGTTTAGCTCCTACAATGAGCAGTTCTTC. Protein product: CATSSAFSSYNEQFF.

The rearrangement joins TRBV5-4 to TRBJ2-3; D ambiguous. Trimming removed 1 base at V and 0 bases at J, with 6 bases between. The CDR3 loop spans 14 amino acids. Per the germline V gene, CDR1 is SGHNT and CDR2 is YYREEE (reference sequence). CDR3 sequence reads: CASSLPSSTDTQYF. CDR3 nucleotide sequence: TGTGCCAGCAGCTTGCCTAGTAGCACAGATACGCAGTATTTT.

The chain recombines TRBV4-1 with TRBJ2-7; 8 bases agree with TRBD1. The CDR3 runs 17 residues. V shed 1 base and J 2 bases; nucleotides not matched to a gene: 10. Germline V gene lookup returns CDR1 MGHRA and CDR2 YSYEKL. CDR3 residues: CASSQASGTGPTYEQYF. The CDR3 coding sequence is TGCGCCAGCAGCCAAGCCTCCGGGACAGGACCGACCTACGAGCAGTACTTC.

The chain employs TRBV27 and TRBJ2-7, with D maybe TRBD1 (5 bases). Trimming removed 1 base from V and 6 bases from J, with 7 bases in between. CDR1 is MNHEY, CDR2 SMNVEV, per germline (reference sequence). The CDR3 length is 12 residues. CDR3 amino acids: CASSLWGGEQYF. The DNA for the CDR3 is TGTGCCAGCAGTTTATGGGGCGGCGAGCAGTACTTC.

J is TRBJ1-1 and V is TRBV6-5, with D unresolved. Trimming took off 7 bases at V and 1 base at J, with 10 bases between the two ends. This CDR3 comprises 13 residues. CDR1 is MNHEY, CDR2 SVGAGI, per germline. The CDR3 DNA is TGTGCCAGCATAGTTATTAGGAACACTGAAGCTTTCTTT. The encoded protein is CASIVIRNTEAFF.

The chain couples TRBV4-3 to TRBJ2-5; 7 positions agree with TRBD2. The CDR3 is 15 residues long. The ends lost 1 base at V and 4 bases at J; junction bases unmatched: 6. The germline V gene has CDR1 LGHNA and CDR2 YSLEER. CDR3 DNA sequence: TGCGCCAGCAGCCAAGCCACCGGGACTACAGAGACCCAGTACTTC. Translation: CASSQATGTTETQYF.

CDR3 sequence (DNA): TGTGCCAGCAGCCATCTTACTACAGGGATCGAGGGCTACACCTTC. Translated: CASSHLTTGIEGYTF. V usage is TRBV7-9 and J usage is TRBJ1-2; the D gene is possibly TRBD1 (6 bases). V gave up 5 bases and J gave up 8 bases, with 21 bases separating them. Per germline, CDR1 SEHNR and CDR2 FQNEAQ (reference sequence). This CDR3 is built from 15 residues.

This clone was seen a few times. The chain joins TRBV7-2 to TRBJ1-5, with D maybe TRBD1 (5 bases). Between the trimmed V and J ends, which lost 5 bases and 5 bases, there was a span of 10 bases. The CDR3 is 13 residues long. CDR1 is SGHTA, CDR2 FQGNSA, per germline. The CDR3 loop is CASSPGGDQPQHF. The CDR3 DNA reads TGTGCCAGCAGCCCCGGGGGAGATCAGCCCCAGCATTTT. The full variable domain, in which reference TRBV7-2 and TRBJ1-5 provide the parts outside the CDR3, is GAGVSQSPSNKVTEKGKDVELRCDPISGHTALYWYRQSLGQGLEFLIYFQGNSAPDKSGLPSDRFSAERTGGSVSTLTIQRTQQEDSAVYLCASSPGGDQPQHFGDGTRLSIL.

The V call is TRBV6-5, the J call TRBJ2-3; TRBD2 is a possible D gene (6 bases). The V end lost 1 base, the J end lost 3 bases, and 14 bases lay between the germline ends. CDR3 length: 16 residues. Germline V gene sequence: CDR1 MNHEY, CDR2 SVGAGI. CDR3 region: CASSYWGRGSTDTQYF. CDR3 coding DNA: TGTGCCAGCAGTTACTGGGGACGGGGGTCGACAGATACGCAGTATTTT.

This chain links TRBV7-3 with TRBJ1-6; a weak D match, TRBD1 (5 bases). This CDR3 spans 15 amino acids. Trimming took 1 base from V and 9 from J, leaving 13 bases between them. Germline loops: CDR1 SGHTA, CDR2 FQGTGA. The CDR3 region has the DNA TGTGCCAGCAGCTTAAGGTCGCAGGGAGGTTCACCCCTCCACTTT. Protein: CASSLRSQGGSPLHF.

The gene calls are TRBV6-5 and TRBJ2-2; possibly TRBD1 for D (5 bases). Germline loops: CDR1 MNHEY, CDR2 SVGAGI. Between the trimmed V and J ends, which lost 3 bases and 4 bases, there was a span of 12 bases. The CDR3 covers 15 residues. In DNA form, the CDR3 reads TGTGCCAGCAGTTATGGGCAGGGCGCCACCGGGGAGCTGTTTTTT. This codes for CASSYGQGATGELFF.